These 17 T cell receptor beta chains came from one sample sequenced in a study of CD8+CD57+ T cells in acquired aplastic anemia. Genomic DNA provided the template from which TCR beta VDJ and CDR3 profiles were obtained. TCRdb passed the reads through MiXCR, listing each CDR3 protein once. The sample shows 250,000 to 350,000 distinct CDR3 sequences, 45% to 65% of them seen only once. Material: sorted CD4+, CD8+, or CD8+CD57+ T cells (not recorded which) from PBMCs. The source of these receptors is a human donor with severe aplastic anemia or a healthy control (not recorded which).

J is TRBJ1-2 and V is TRBV20-1; 9 bases map to TRBD1. The V gene end was trimmed by 4 bases and the J gene end by 7 bases; junction bases not matched to a gene: 7. The CDR3 runs 13 residues. Germline lookup yields CDR1 DFQATT and CDR2 SNEGSKA (reference sequence). CDR3 sequence (DNA): TGCAGTGCTAAAGACAGGGGGGACTCTGGCTACACCTTC. Residues: CSAKDRGDSGYTF.

In this sample, this clonotype turned up many times. The chain joins TRBV10-3 to TRBJ1-6; D is unresolved. CDR1 and CDR2 (germline): ENHRY, SYGVKD. Trimming left V 9 bases short and J 10 bases short, with 16 bases between. There are 13 residues in the CDR3. The CDR3: CAIADAPESPLHF. The CDR3 region has the DNA TGTGCCATTGCAGATGCCCCGGAATCACCCCTCCACTTT.

V is TRBV20-1 and J is TRBJ1-4, with 10 bases matching TRBD1. Germline values: CDR1 DFQATT, CDR2 SNEGSKA (reference sequence). The V and J ends lost 1 base and 8 bases, in that order; junction bases with no gene match: 7. The CDR3 spans 15 residues. DNA of the CDR3: TGCAGTGCTAGAGCCGACAGGGGGCGTCGCGAAAAACTGTTTTTT. The encoded protein is CSARADRGRREKLFF.

This clonotype was counted between two and nine times. This rearrangement joins TRBV6-2 or TRBV6-3 to TRBJ2-4; unclear D gene. In germline, CDR1 is MNHEY, CDR2 SVGEGT. Trimming pared 6 bases from V and 7 bases from J, leaving 10 bases between. CDR3 size: 12 residues. The CDR3 bases are TGTGCCAGCAGCCAGGCGGAGAACATTCAGTACTTC. Protein sequence: CASSQAENIQYF.

This clonotype showed up just a few times. The chain combines TRBV15 with TRBJ2-2; TRBD2 might be the D (7 bases). Trimming took 0 bases from V and 3 from J, leaving 11 bases between them. CDR1 LNHNV and CDR2 YYDKDF come from the germline V gene (reference sequence). The CDR3 loop spans 16 amino acids. For the CDR3, the DNA is TGTGCCACCAGCAGAGAGCGGGGGCAAGACACCGGGGAGCTGTTTTTT. Translating it yields CATSRERGQDTGELFF. Complete variable domain (other parts from reference TRBV15 and TRBJ2-2): DAMVIQNPRYQVTQFGKPVTLSCSQTLNHNVMYWYQQKSSQAPKLLFHYYDKDFNNEADTPDNFQSRRPNTSFCFLDIRSPGLGDTAMYLCATSRERGQDTGELFFGEGSRLTVL.

V usage is TRBV5-8 and J usage is TRBJ2-2; tentative D call: TRBD2 (6 bases). The germline V gene has CDR1 SGHTS and CDR2 YDEGEE. The CDR3 covers 16 residues. Trimming left V 4 bases short and J 2 bases short, with 15 bases between. The CDR3 nucleotides are TGTGCCAGCAGCCTCGTTAGCGGACTCAACACCGGGGAGCTGTTTTTT. This sequence encodes CASSLVSGLNTGELFF.

The chain combines TRBV7-9 with TRBJ1-6; TRBD1 matches at 7 bases. The CDR3 covers 15 residues. The J segment lost 10 bases and the V segment lost 5 bases, leaving 11 bases of the junction unmatched. Looked up from germline, CDR1 is SEHNR and CDR2 is FQNEAQ (reference sequence). Here the CDR3 DNA reads TGTGCCAGCAGCCTGACAGGGATTCGGGAATCACCCCTCCACTTT. Translation: CASSLTGIRESPLHF. Looking up the rest from reference TRBV7-9 and TRBJ1-6 gives the full variable domain: DTGVSQNPRHKITKRGQNVTFRCDPISEHNRLYWYRQTLGQGPEFLTYFQNEAQLEKSRLLSDRFSAERPKGSFSTLEIQRTEQGDSAMYLCASSLTGIRESPLHFGNGTRLTVT.

This clonotype was recorded many times. The chain joins TRBV28 to TRBJ1-5; no clear D. The V gene's germline CDR1 is MDHEN and CDR2 SYDVKM. The CDR3 runs 12 residues. Trimming removed 4 bases from V and 3 bases from J, with 4 bases in between. CDR3 in DNA: TGTGCCAGCAGTTCCCTCAATCAGCCCCAGCATTTT. Its translation is CASSSLNQPQHF.

This clonotype occurred a few times. V is TRBV10-3 and J is TRBJ1-3, with D unclear. The germline V gene has CDR1 ENHRY and CDR2 SYGVKD. The V gene lost 0 bases and the J gene lost 0 bases, with 9 bases spanning the gap. This CDR3 spans 16 amino acids. The CDR3 region is CAISESLSNSGNTIYF. The CDR3 DNA follows: TGTGCCATCAGTGAGTCGTTAAGTAACTCTGGAAACACCATATATTTT.

The chain has TRBV20-1 and TRBJ2-1; D ambiguous. Germline assignment: CDR1 DFQATT and CDR2 SNEGSKA (reference sequence). Trimming took off 4 bases at V and 7 bases at J, with 8 bases between the two ends. The CDR3 covers 11 residues. CDR3 nucleotides: TGCAGTGCTAAAGGAGCGAATGAGCAGTTCTTC. The encoded protein is CSAKGANEQFF.

V and J are TRBV7-3 and TRBJ2-2, with D unresolved. This CDR3 is built from 11 residues. Trimming left V 1 base short and J 8 bases short, with 2 bases between. Germline assignment: CDR1 SGHTA and CDR2 FQGTGA. DNA of the CDR3: TGTGCCAGCAGCTTAAAGGGGGAGCTGTTTTTT. Its translation is CASSLKGELFF.

A word on this clonotype: Given a much more abundant clone one base away, this may be a read error. This chain connects TRBV20-1 to TRBJ1-2; a possible D gene is TRBD1 (6 bases). The germline V and J ends were trimmed by 2 bases and 4 bases, with 17 bases remaining between them. This CDR3 has 15 amino acids. Germline values: CDR1 DFQATT, CDR2 SNEGSKA (reference sequence). The CDR3 DNA reads TGCAGTGCTAGACAGGACAGCCGAGTCCCCTATGGCTACACCTTC. This sequence encodes CSARQDSRVPYGYTF.

Many counts were recorded for this clonotype. J is TRBJ2-7 and V is TRBV11-2, with D possibly TRBD2 on 5 matching bases. V shed 1 base and J shed 4 bases, with 17 bases lying between them. Germline CDR1 is SGHAT and CDR2 is FQNNGV. The CDR3 length is 16 residues. The CDR3 region is CASSLAAGPEPYEQYF. Written as DNA, the CDR3 is TGTGCCAGCAGCTTAGCGGCGGGCCCGGAACCATACGAGCAGTACTTC.

This clonotype was counted many times. The chain recombines TRBV24-1 with TRBJ2-2; 9 positions agree with TRBD1. With V trimmed by 2 bases and J by 0 bases, 6 bases remained unmatched. The CDR3 consists of 18 residues. Per the germline V gene, CDR1 is KGHDR and CDR2 is SFDVKD. Written as DNA, the CDR3 is TGTGCCACCAGTGATTGGAGGACAGGGGCGTCGAACACCGGGGAGCTGTTTTTT. This codes for CATSDWRTGASNTGELFF.

Here the CDR3 reads CASSWGQGISDTQYF. CDR3 DNA: TGCGCCAGCAGCTGGGGACAGGGTATTTCGGATACGCAGTATTTT. The chain is built from TRBV5-1 and TRBJ2-3; 9 nucleotides align to TRBD1. Germline-derived CDR1 and CDR2 are SGHRS and YFSETQ. CDR3 size: 15 residues. Unmatched junction bases numbered 8, after V lost 3 bases and J lost 6 bases.

This clonotype was counted between two and nine times. The rearrangement joins TRBV2 to TRBJ2-7; D could derive from TRBD1 or TRBD2 (5 bases each). The CDR3 covers 13 residues. Trimming removed 10 bases from V and 4 bases from J, with 17 bases in between. Germline V CDR1 and CDR2: SNHLY, FYNNEI. The CDR3 region has the DNA TGTGCCATCCGACTGGGACGTGCTTACGAGCAGTACTTC. Its protein product is CAIRLGRAYEQYF.

To note about this clonotype: Being one base from a much bigger clone, this may be a read error. J is TRBJ2-7 and V is TRBV9; D tentatively reads TRBD1 or TRBD2 (5 bases each). The CDR3 has 14 amino acids. CDR1 and CDR2 (germline): SGDLS, YYNGEE. V was shortened by 5 bases and J by 4 bases, with 16 bases between the two germline ends. The CDR3 DNA follows: TGTGCCAGCAGTGGGACGGGGACGGAATACGAGCAGTACTTC. Translating gives CASSGTGTEYEQYF.